Presented here are 26 T cell receptor beta chains from one specimen sequenced in a study of breast tumors, draining lymph nodes, adjacent tissues. Samples came from axillary lymph nodes draining the breast cancer. TCRdb re-derived calls from the multiplex PCR reads in MiXCR, one entry per CDR3 protein. The sample holds about 200,000 distinct CDR3 sequences, 31% seen once. What was sequenced was axillary lymph node tissue. The receptors here all came from a female donor with breast cancer. Some clones in this sample may be carry-over from other donors' samples.

The table lists this clonotype with a few counts. This chain connects TRBV11-2 to TRBJ1-1; weak D call: TRBD1 (5 bases). There are 15 residues in the CDR3. Germline CDR1 reads SGHAT; CDR2 reads FQNNGV. Trimming removed 1 base from V and 0 bases from J, with 9 bases in between. Here the CDR3 reads CASSLAGTLNTEAFF. The CDR3 DNA is TGTGCCAGCAGCTTAGCCGGGACCTTGAACACTGAAGCTTTCTTT.

Ten or more counts support this clonotype. This chain uses TRBV11-2 with TRBJ2-7, with a tentative D call TRBD2 (6 bases). The CDR3 has 14 amino acids. Between the trimmed V and J ends, which lost 1 base and 3 bases, there was a span of 10 bases. CDR1 SGHAT and CDR2 FQNNGV come from the germline V gene. CDR3 nucleotide sequence: TGTGCCAGCAGCTTAGTCGTGCGGGACTACGAGCAGTACTTC. Its protein is CASSLVVRDYEQYF.

This chain uses TRBV5-6 with TRBJ1-4; possible D gene TRBD1, 6 bases. The V and J ends lost 1 base and 8 bases respectively, with 15 bases between them. The germline CDR1 and CDR2 sequences are SGHDT and YYEEEE. This CDR3 comprises 15 residues. In DNA form, the CDR3 reads TGTGCCAGCAGCTTGAACAGGGCCGGGTGGGAAAAACTGTTTTTT. Translated, it gives CASSLNRAGWEKLFF. The variable domain in full, with the rest retrieved from reference TRBV5-6 and TRBJ1-4, is DAGVTQSPTHLIKTRGQQVTLRCSPKSGHDTVSWYQQALGQGPQFIFQYYEEEERQRGNFPDRFSGHQFPNYSSELNVNALLLGDSALYLCASSLNRAGWEKLFFGSGTQLSVL.

This chain joins TRBV20-1 and TRBJ1-3; no clear D. Looked up from germline, CDR1 is DFQATT and CDR2 is SNEGSKA (reference sequence). There are 12 residues in the CDR3. Trimming shortened V by 5 bases and J by 4 bases, and 9 bases separated the two germline ends. The CDR3 here is CSAWTDGNTIYF. The CDR3 nucleotides read TGCAGTGCTTGGACCGACGGAAACACCATATATTTT.

The rearrangement uses TRBV20-1 and TRBJ2-1; D is perhaps TRBD2 (6 bases). The V end was cut by 3 bases, the J end by 8 bases, with 17 bases between. This CDR3 comprises 14 residues. CDR1 is DFQATT, CDR2 SNEGSKA, per germline (reference sequence). CDR3 coding DNA: TGCAGTGCTAGTCAACACGTAGGGGAGGATGAGCAGTTCTTC. Its translation: CSASQHVGEDEQFF.

This sequence joins TRBV11-2 and TRBJ2-3, with 10 nucleotides matching TRBD2. V gave up 1 base and J gave up 5 bases; unmatched junction bases: 12. CDR3 length: 18 residues. Germline CDR1 reads SGHAT; CDR2 reads FQNNGV. CDR3 in amino acids: CASSLVGSGLAGVDTQYF. The CDR3 DNA reads TGTGCCAGCAGCTTAGTCGGGAGTGGGCTAGCGGGAGTAGATACGCAGTATTTT.

This clonotype was counted at least ten times. The chain combines TRBV5-4 with TRBJ2-5, with 12 bases fitting TRBD1. Per germline, CDR1 SGHNT and CDR2 YYREEE (reference sequence). J lost 5 bases, V lost 3 bases, and 11 bases had no gene match. This CDR3 has 17 amino acids. The CDR3 bases are TGTGCCAGCAGCTGGAGGGTCGGGACAGGGGGCCGTGAGACCCAGTACTTC. Amino acids: CASSWRVGTGGRETQYF.

This clonotype has at least ten counts. The V and J genes are TRBV20-1 and TRBJ2-7, with D hard to call. V lost 5 bases, J lost 3 bases, and 11 bases lay in between. This CDR3 comprises 12 residues. Germline V gene lookup returns CDR1 DFQATT and CDR2 SNEGSKA (reference sequence). CDR3 region: CSARPTGYEQYF. CDR3 nucleotide sequence: TGCAGTGCTCGTCCGACTGGCTACGAGCAGTACTTC.

This clonotype has a count of ten or more. V usage is TRBV5-1 and J usage is TRBJ1-2; D is possibly TRBD1 (6 bases). The length of the CDR3 is 14 residues. Germline-derived CDR1 and CDR2 are SGHRS and YFSETQ. Trimming took off 3 bases at V and 4 bases at J, with 13 bases between the two ends. CDR3 nucleotide sequence: TGCGCCAGCAGCTCCCAGGCAGGGGCCTATGGCTACACCTTC. It yields the protein CASSSQAGAYGYTF.

The sample holds a few counts of this clonotype. The junction departs from the called germline gene at one end, perhaps through a read error. This chain uses TRBV20-1 with TRBJ1-2; D unclear. The CDR3 loop spans 15 amino acids. CDR1 DFQATT and CDR2 SNEGSKA come from the germline V gene (reference sequence). CDR3 region: CSARDLSTRSYDYTF. CDR3 DNA: TGCAGTGCTAGAGATCTGTCGACTCGAAGCTATGACTACACCTTC.

This clonotype has at least ten counts. The rearrangement links TRBV7-9 to TRBJ1-2; 9 nucleotides match TRBD1. The V segment lost 4 bases and the J segment 8 bases; nucleotides outside the gene matches: 11. Looked up from germline, CDR1 is SEHNR and CDR2 is FQNEAQ (reference sequence). The CDR3 loop spans 15 amino acids. The CDR3 sequence is CASSSRTFGTGGYTF. The CDR3 DNA is TGTGCCAGCAGCTCCCGAACATTTGGGACAGGGGGCTACACCTTC. The full variable domain, its missing parts supplied by reference TRBV7-9 and TRBJ1-2, is DTGVSQNPRHKITKRGQNVTFRCDPISEHNRLYWYRQTLGQGPEFLTYFQNEAQLEKSRLLSDRFSAERPKGSFSTLEIQRTEQGDSAMYLCASSSRTFGTGGYTFGSGTRLTVV.

This clonotype showed up many times. The CDR3 DNA reads TGTGCCAGCAGCCAAAGGGGCTCGAGGAGGGAAAAACTGTTTTTT. Translating it yields CASSQRGSRREKLFF. The chain joins TRBV3-1 to TRBJ1-4; D possibly corresponds to TRBD1 (5 bases). V was trimmed by 2 bases and J by 8 bases, leaving 15 bases between them. The CDR3 totals 15 residues. From germline, CDR1 is LGHDT and CDR2 YNNKEL (reference sequence).

The V and J genes are TRBV20-1 and TRBJ2-6; possible D gene TRBD2, 5 bases. V was cut by 3 bases and J by 3 bases, with 12 bases left in between. The CDR3 is 15 amino acids. Germline values: CDR1 DFQATT, CDR2 SNEGSKA (reference sequence). This CDR3 is CSARTGSGGANVLTF. CDR3 DNA sequence: TGCAGTGCTAGGACGGGGTCAGGTGGGGCCAACGTCCTGACTTTC.

This clonotype occurred many times. The chain is built from TRBV6-2 or TRBV6-3 and TRBJ1-4, with D uncertain. CDR3 size: 12 residues. Trimming took 2 bases from V and 8 from J, leaving 6 bases between them. Germline V gene data show CDR1 as MNHEY and CDR2 as SVGEGT. The CDR3 DNA reads TGTGCCAGCAGTTACAGTACAGAAAAACTGTTTTTT. Amino acid sequence: CASSYSTEKLFF.

On this clonotype itself: This may be a read error, as it is one base from a much larger clone. The chain joins TRBV7-9 to TRBJ2-1; 7 bases line up with TRBD2. The germline CDR1 and CDR2 sequences are SEHNR and FQNEAQ (reference sequence). The CDR3 is made up of 15 amino acids. The CDR3 nucleotides are TGTGCCAGCAGCTTAGGGGACTACCTTAGTTATGAGCAGCTCTTC. Amino acid sequence: CASSLGDYLSYEQLF.

A note on this clonotype: Relative to the germline gene, one junction end is altered; a read error may explain this. J is TRBJ1-2 and V is TRBV7-6; D perhaps matches TRBD1 (6 bases). The CDR3 is 15 residues long. CDR1 is SGHVS, CDR2 FNYEAQ, per germline. For the CDR3, the DNA is TGTGCCTGCAGCCCAACCCCGGGGGCAAACTATGGCTACCCCTTC. Translated: CACSPTPGANYGYPF. The whole variable domain, remainder taken from reference TRBV7-6 and TRBJ1-2, is GAGVSQSPRYKVTKRGQDVALRCDPISGHVSLYWYRQALGQGPEFLTYFNYEAQQDKSGLPNDRFSAERPEGSISTLTIQRTEQRDSAMYRCACSPTPGANYGYPFGSGTRLTVV.

Of note for this clonotype: Because it lacks the conserved phenylalanine or tryptophan at the end, this CDR3 is likely a read error. This chain joins TRBV7-6 and TRBJ2-5; 7 nucleotides align to TRBD1. The length of the CDR3 is 14 residues. Trimming at V came to 4 bases and at J to 1 base, leaving 3 bases not matched to a gene. Germline assignment: CDR1 SGHVS and CDR2 FNYEAQ. This CDR3 is CASSSGQIQETQYP. The CDR3 DNA follows: TGTGCCAGCAGCTCGGGACAGATCCAAGAGACCCAGTACCCC.

At least ten counts were recorded for this clonotype. The chain couples TRBV20-1 to TRBJ2-3; 11 positions match TRBD2. Germline V gives CDR1 DFQATT, CDR2 SNEGSKA (reference sequence). This CDR3 is 12 amino acids long. The junction had 8 bases not matched to a gene; V was cut back by 5 bases and J by 13 bases. CDR3 sequence (DNA): TGCAGTGCTCCACTTACTAGCGGGAGAGAGTATTTT. This gives the protein CSAPLTSGREYF.

V is TRBV6-5 and J is TRBJ2-1; the D call may be TRBD1 or TRBD2 (6 bases each). V was shortened by 5 bases and J by 2 bases, with 16 bases between the two germline ends. The CDR3 is made up of 16 amino acids. Per germline, CDR1 MNHEY and CDR2 SVGAGI. As DNA, the CDR3 is TGTGCCAGCAGTCACGACCGGGGGCGAACCTACAATGAGCAGTTCTTC. Its translation: CASSHDRGRTYNEQFF.

This clonotype was detected only a few times. The junction and the germline gene differ at one end; a read error may be behind it. The chain joins TRBV6-6 to TRBJ1-4; D call uncertain. This CDR3 comprises 14 residues. Germline V gene data show CDR1 as MNHNY and CDR2 as SVGAGI (reference sequence). The CDR3 loop reads CASSHSKGNEKLFF. The CDR3 nucleotides are TGTGCCAGCAGTCACTCGAAAGGCAATGAAAAACTGTTTTTT.

This clonotype came up many times. The genes are TRBV7-8 and TRBJ2-3; no firm D call. CDR3 length equals 12 residues. From germline, CDR1 is SGHVS and CDR2 FQNEAQ. Trimming cost V 8 bases and J 3 bases, with 9 bases left between them. This CDR3 reads CASGYETDTQYF. CDR3 coding DNA: TGTGCCAGCGGATACGAGACAGATACGCAGTATTTT.

Many counts were recorded for this clonotype. V is TRBV4-3 and J is TRBJ1-5, with D possibly TRBD1 on 6 matching bases. CDR1 is LGHNA and CDR2 is YSLEER in the germline V gene. The CDR3 extends over 14 amino acids. Trimming cost V 1 base and J 4 bases, with 8 bases left between them. CDR3 region: CASSQGQGNQPQHF. The CDR3 DNA follows: TGCGCCAGCAGCCAAGGCCAGGGGAATCAGCCCCAGCATTTT.

In this sample, this clonotype turned up many times. This chain connects TRBV4-2 to TRBJ2-7; 11 bases align to TRBD1. There are 14 residues in the CDR3. Germline CDR1 and CDR2: LGHNA and YNFKEQ. V gave up 5 bases and J gave up 3 bases; unmatched junction bases: 3. The CDR3 sequence is CASSKGTGGYEQYF. The DNA of the CDR3 is TGTGCCAGCAGCAAAGGGACAGGGGGCTACGAGCAGTACTTC.

This clonotype was observed at least ten times. The genes are TRBV5-4 and TRBJ2-3, with 10 bases that match TRBD2. This CDR3 comprises 15 residues. Germline V gene sequence: CDR1 SGHNT, CDR2 YYREEE (reference sequence). Trimming cost V 7 bases and J 3 bases; bases outside gene matches: 8. Here the CDR3 DNA reads TGTGCCAGCGTTCCAGCGGGAGGGCCTACAGATACGCAGTATTTT. Translated: CASVPAGGPTDTQYF.

This clonotype was seen repeatedly, ten times or more. The rearrangement links TRBV5-1 to TRBJ2-2; no definite D call. Germline values: CDR1 SGHRS, CDR2 YFSETQ. V was shortened by 0 bases and J by 5 bases, with 8 bases between the two germline ends. This CDR3 is 14 amino acids long. CDR3 nucleotide sequence: TGCGCCAGCAGCTTGGGTCTGGGAACCGGGGAGCTGTTTTTT. This encodes CASSLGLGTGELFF.

Points on this clonotype: A much larger clonotype is one base distant, so this may be a read error. The CDR3 does not close with the conserved phenylalanine or tryptophan, likely indicating a read error. Because the CDR3's place on the DNA is in doubt, the DNA is left out and the CDR3 is given as listed by TCRdb. V is TRBV5-6 and J is TRBJ1-3; the D segment call TRBD1 is taken from the table without a DNA check. The CDR3 adds up to 12 amino acids, both ends counted. Germline CDR1 reads SGHDT; CDR2 reads YYEEEE. The CDR3 sequence is CASSLAGATGIA.